This note documents a single T cell receptor (beta chain) sequence. Its specificity is not known. Sequencing targeted expressed TCRB transcripts, as all isolated RNA had been reverse transcribed. Repertoires were generated with immunoSEQ multiplex PCR, while TCRdb's copy carries only in-frame clones and drops some. The sample contains tens of thousands of clones, roughly 31% of which appear only once. This specimen belongs to a study of beta chain features in type 1 diabetes. General study points: Equally in patients and controls, PCR might preferentially amplify shorter templates. Type 1 diabetes patients had moderately but significantly shorter TCRB CDR3s in all four CD4+ subsets.

This sequence originates from a woman in her late teens or twenties in good health. The material sequenced was stem cell memory CD4+ T cells from blood.

CDR3 region: CASSSGTGGGYEQYF. CDR3 DNA: TGTGCCAGCTCATCGGGGACAGGGGGGGGCTACGAGCAGTACTTC. V and J are TRBV18 and TRBJ2-5; 11 bases map to TRBD1. The DNA end favors TRBJ2-7, so the J call may be wrong. Looked up from germline, CDR1 is KGHSH and CDR2 is LQKENI. The CDR3 runs 15 residues.